Below, 29 T cell receptor beta chains from the same sample are listed, as sequenced in a study of CD8 T cells in Susac syndrome. Reverse transcription of 0.5 to 1 ug RNA was performed with random hexamers. TCRdb reanalysed the immunoSEQ multiplex PCR reads using MiXCR and keeps one entry per CDR3 protein. The table has roughly 200,000 distinct CDR3 sequences, around 96% seen once; the top ten hold 0.15% to 0.2%. Specimen: CD8+ T cells from PBMCs. The receptors come from a human donor with multiple sclerosis.

The V call is TRBV20-1, the J call TRBJ1-6; 10 bases line up with TRBD1. The CDR3 is 15 amino acids. The V segment lost 6 bases and the J segment 7 bases; nucleotides outside the gene matches: 9. Germline V gene data show CDR1 as DFQATT and CDR2 as SNEGSKA (reference sequence). CDR3: CSAIPGQGRNSPLHF. DNA of the CDR3: TGCAGTGCCATCCCGGGACAGGGGAGAAATTCACCCCTCCACTTT.

The chain joins TRBV12-5 to TRBJ2-7, with D maybe TRBD1 (6 bases). This CDR3 is built from 17 residues. V was pared by 2 bases and J by 3 bases, with 20 bases between. CDR1 LGHNT and CDR2 FRNRAP come from the germline V gene. The CDR3 nucleotides read TGTGCTAGTGGTTTGACCCCTCAGCAGGGGAGAAGCTACGAGCAGTACTTC. Translated: CASGLTPQQGRSYEQYF.

The chain has TRBV15 and TRBJ2-7; 11 bases fit TRBD1. The germline CDR1 and CDR2 sequences are LNHNV and YYDKDF (reference sequence). The length of the CDR3 is 14 residues. The ends lost 7 bases at V and 1 base at J; junction bases unmatched: 3. The DNA of the CDR3 is TGTGCCACCACAGGGACAGGGGGATCCTACGAGCAGTACTTC. It encodes CATTGTGGSYEQYF.

The chain employs TRBV2 and TRBJ2-1, with D possibly being TRBD1 (5 bases). The germline V gene has CDR1 SNHLY and CDR2 FYNNEI. Trimming took off 1 base at V and 4 bases at J, with 8 bases between the two ends. The CDR3 consists of 14 residues. The DNA of the CDR3 is TGTGCCAGCAGTGAAGGGGGCCGGTACAATGAGCAGTTCTTC. Its protein product is CASSEGGRYNEQFF.

This rearrangement joins TRBV6-5 to TRBJ1-3, with D possibly being TRBD1 (5 bases). This CDR3 has 16 residues. CDR1 MNHEY and CDR2 SVGAGI come from the germline V gene. The V and J ends lost 0 bases and 3 bases respectively, with 12 bases between them. The chain's CDR3 is CASSYSPGGLGNTIYF. In DNA form, the CDR3 reads TGTGCCAGCAGTTACTCGCCTGGGGGTCTTGGAAACACCATATATTTT.

The chain joins TRBV5-6 to TRBJ2-7; 8 bases agree with TRBD1. Germline V lookup: CDR1 SGHDT, CDR2 YYEEEE. The CDR3 totals 13 residues. Unmatched junction bases numbered 7, after V lost 4 bases and J lost 7 bases. The CDR3: CASSTGQGWEQYF. The CDR3 nucleotides are TGTGCCAGCAGCACTGGACAGGGTTGGGAGCAGTACTTC.

This chain links TRBV24-1 with TRBJ1-2, with a weak D call TRBD1 (5 bases). The germline gives CDR1 KGHDR, CDR2 SFDVKD. The CDR3 consists of 13 residues. Trimming stripped 5 bases from V and 8 bases from J, with 14 bases between. CDR3 loop: CATSGSRVRGYTF. The CDR3 DNA reads TGTGCCACCAGTGGTAGCAGGGTACGCGGCTACACCTTC.

The rearrangement joins TRBV4-1 to TRBJ1-2, with D maybe TRBD1 (5 bases). V was shortened by 4 bases and J by 6 bases, with 6 bases between the two germline ends. The length of the CDR3 is 11 residues. Per the germline V gene, CDR1 is MGHRA and CDR2 is YSYEKL. Here the CDR3 reads CASSRDDGYTF. The DNA for the CDR3 is TGCGCCAGCAGCCGGGACGATGGCTACACCTTC.

The chain links TRBV11-1 to TRBJ2-1; D is uncertain. Germline V gene sequence: CDR1 SGHAT, CDR2 FQDESV (reference sequence). CDR3 length: 13 amino acids. Trimming pared 3 bases from V and 6 bases from J, leaving 9 bases between. The CDR3 DNA is TGTGCCAGCAGCTTCGTAGCTTCCAATGAGCAGTTCTTC. It translates to CASSFVASNEQFF.

The genes are TRBV12-5 and TRBJ1-5; D ambiguous. Trimming left V 0 bases short and J 6 bases short, with 12 bases between. Germline CDR1 LGHNT, CDR2 FRNRAP. The CDR3 covers 15 residues. This CDR3 is CASGLVATDFQPQHF. As DNA, the CDR3 is TGTGCTAGTGGTTTGGTAGCCACAGATTTTCAGCCCCAGCATTTT.

The chain is built from TRBV9 and TRBJ1-5; a possible D gene is TRBD1 (5 bases). CDR1 and CDR2 (germline): SGDLS, YYNGEE. The CDR3 consists of 14 residues. V shed 4 bases and J shed 2 bases, with 10 bases lying between them. CDR3 in amino acids: CASSTGRGNQPQHF. Written as DNA, the CDR3 is TGTGCCAGCAGCACGGGACGTGGCAATCAGCCCCAGCATTTT.

The rearrangement uses TRBV30 and TRBJ2-1, with 10 bases fitting TRBD1. Germline V gene sequence: CDR1 GTSNPN, CDR2 SVGIG (reference sequence). This CDR3 contains 16 residues. J lost 6 bases, V lost 5 bases, and 13 bases had no gene match. Written as DNA, the CDR3 is TGTGCCTGGGGGACAGGGGTAGCCTTTCTCCCCAATGAGCAGTTCTTC. It specifies CAWGTGVAFLPNEQFF.

This chain connects TRBV15 to TRBJ2-3; TRBD1 matches 8 bases. The CDR3 runs to 17 residues. Germline trimming cut 0 bases from V and 3 bases from J; bases unmatched to any gene: 8. Looked up from germline, CDR1 is LNHNV and CDR2 is YYDKDF (reference sequence). This CDR3 reads CATSRDMTGDGTDTQYF. The CDR3 nucleotides are TGTGCCACCAGCAGAGATATGACAGGGGATGGGACAGATACGCAGTATTTT.

This chain uses TRBV13 with TRBJ2-3, with 8 positions matching TRBD2. J was trimmed by 6 bases and V by 3 bases; bases with no gene match: 5. CDR3 length: 14 amino acids. Germline CDR1 reads PRHDT; CDR2 reads FYEKMQ (reference sequence). CDR3 residues: CASSFEAGVDTQYF. The DNA for the CDR3 is TGTGCCAGCAGCTTTGAAGCGGGAGTTGATACGCAGTATTTT.

This chain uses TRBV27 with TRBJ2-3, with 14 bases that match TRBD2. The CDR3 contains 19 residues. Per the germline V gene, CDR1 is MNHEY and CDR2 is SMNVEV (reference sequence). Trimming at V came to 4 bases and at J to 4 bases, leaving 13 bases not matched to a gene. This CDR3 is CASSSLKGLAGVGSDTQYF. For the CDR3, the DNA is TGTGCCAGCAGTTCCCTAAAGGGACTAGCGGGAGTAGGGTCAGATACGCAGTATTTT.

V usage is TRBV11-2 and J usage is TRBJ1-1; the D gene is possibly TRBD1 (5 bases). V was shortened by 7 bases and J by 2 bases, with 14 bases between the two germline ends. Looked up from germline, CDR1 is SGHAT and CDR2 is FQNNGV. CDR3 length equals 14 residues. The chain's CDR3 is CASILQRGNTEAFF. As DNA, the CDR3 is TGTGCCAGCATCCTACAGAGGGGTAACACTGAAGCTTTCTTT.

This chain uses TRBV4-1 with TRBJ2-7, with D perhaps matching TRBD2 (5 bases). CDR1 and CDR2 from the germline V gene are MGHRA and YSYEKL. Trimming took 6 bases from V and 5 from J, leaving 17 bases between them. This CDR3 has 14 amino acids. CDR3 residues: CASSPPRGTDEQYF. CDR3 in DNA: TGCGCCAGCAGTCCTCCCCGGGGAACCGACGAGCAGTACTTC.

The chain recombines TRBV4-1 with TRBJ2-5, with 7 bases that match TRBD2. After removal of 4 bases from V and 7 bases from J, the junction contained 3 bases not matched to a gene. The CDR3 loop spans 12 amino acids. Looked up from germline, CDR1 is MGHRA and CDR2 is YSYEKL. The CDR3 DNA sequence: TGCGCCAGCAGCCCCACGGGGGGGACCCAGTACTTC. This gives the protein CASSPTGGTQYF.

This chain connects TRBV20-1 to TRBJ2-5, with 12 positions matching TRBD2. The junction had 12 bases not matched to a gene; V was cut back by 2 bases and J by 5 bases. CDR1 DFQATT and CDR2 SNEGSKA come from the germline V gene (reference sequence). The CDR3 is 17 residues long. The CDR3, as DNA: TGCAGTGCTAGACCTCATGCTAGCGGGGGGGCCGTTGAGACCCAGTACTTC. This sequence encodes CSARPHASGGAVETQYF.

The chain joins TRBV7-9 to TRBJ2-1, with 8 bases that match TRBD2. The CDR3 is 18 residues long. V dropped 5 bases and J dropped 6; count of bases not matched to a gene: 18. Germline CDR1 is SEHNR and CDR2 is FQNEAQ (reference sequence). The DNA of the CDR3 is TGTGCCAGCAGCCCCCCGAGCGGGAGTCCGCCTTACCTCAATGAGCAGTTCTTC. Translation: CASSPPSGSPPYLNEQFF. The full variable domain, completed using reference TRBV7-9 and TRBJ2-1, is DTGVSQNPRHKITKRGQNVTFRCDPISEHNRLYWYRQTLGQGPEFLTYFQNEAQLEKSRLLSDRFSAERPKGSFSTLEIQRTEQGDSAMYLCASSPPSGSPPYLNEQFFGPGTRLTVL.

The J gene is TRBJ1-6, the V gene TRBV18; 9 bases are a match to TRBD1. Looked up from germline, CDR1 is KGHSH and CDR2 is LQKENI. CDR3 length equals 17 residues. Trimming removed 3 bases from V and 0 bases from J; junction bases left unmatched: 3. DNA of the CDR3: TGTGCCAGCTCACCGGACAGGGGCAGCTCCTATAATTCACCCCTCCACTTT. This translates into CASSPDRGSSYNSPLHF.

The rearrangement joins TRBV11-2 to TRBJ2-7; D unresolved. With 1 base removed from V and 3 bases from J, the gap between germline ends came to 10 bases. This CDR3 has 14 residues. The germline V gene encodes CDR1 SGHAT and CDR2 FQNNGV. In nucleotides, the CDR3 is TGTGCCAGCAGCTTAGGGGCAGGAAACTACGAGCAGTACTTC. Translated, it gives CASSLGAGNYEQYF. The variable domain in full, with the rest retrieved from reference TRBV11-2 and TRBJ2-7, is EAGVAQSPRYKIIEKRQSVAFWCNPISGHATLYWYQQILGQGPKLLIQFQNNGVVDDSQLPKDRFSAERLKGVDSTLKIQPAKLEDSAVYLCASSLGAGNYEQYFGPGTRLTVT.

This chain connects TRBV7-9 to TRBJ2-7, with D uncertain. Germline CDR1 and CDR2: SEHNR and FQNEAQ (reference sequence). The CDR3 sequence is 15 residues long. Trimming pared 4 bases from V and 0 bases from J, leaving 13 bases between. The CDR3 sequence: CASSSSGDASYEQYF. CDR3 DNA: TGTGCCAGCAGCTCCTCAGGCGACGCCTCCTACGAGCAGTACTTC.

CDR3 in amino acids: CASSVKAYEQYF. The CDR3 DNA sequence: TGTGCCAGCAGCGTCAAGGCCTACGAGCAGTACTTC. The chain uses TRBV7-9 and TRBJ2-7; D remains unclear. This CDR3 comprises 12 residues. V was shortened by 5 bases and J by 2 bases, with 7 bases between the two germline ends. Germline V lookup: CDR1 SEHNR, CDR2 FQNEAQ (reference sequence). The whole variable domain, remainder taken from reference TRBV7-9 and TRBJ2-7, is DTGVSQNPRHKITKRGQNVTFRCDPISEHNRLYWYRQTLGQGPEFLTYFQNEAQLEKSRLLSDRFSAERPKGSFSTLEIQRTEQGDSAMYLCASSVKAYEQYFGPGTRLTVT.

The V call is TRBV27, the J call TRBJ1-1; D is perhaps TRBD1 (5 bases). CDR3 length equals 13 residues. CDR1 and CDR2 (germline): MNHEY, SMNVEV (reference sequence). Trimming took off 7 bases at V and 4 bases at J, with 13 bases between the two ends. As DNA, the CDR3 is TGTGCCAGCACCCGGGGCTTGGGCACTGAAGCTTTCTTT. It codes for CASTRGLGTEAFF.

The rearrangement uses TRBV20-1 and TRBJ2-1; TRBD2 matches at 10 bases. The V gene's germline CDR1 is DFQATT and CDR2 SNEGSKA (reference sequence). The junction had 11 bases not matched to a gene; V was cut back by 2 bases and J by 7 bases. The CDR3 is made up of 16 amino acids. CDR3 nucleotide sequence: TGCAGTGCTAGACCCATGACTAGCGGGTTAGGAAATGAGCAGTTCTTC. This encodes CSARPMTSGLGNEQFF.

The rearrangement links TRBV2 to TRBJ2-1; a possible D gene is TRBD2 (5 bases). Germline assignment: CDR1 SNHLY and CDR2 FYNNEI. There are 13 residues in the CDR3. V was cut by 10 bases and J by 9 bases, with 19 bases left in between. CDR3 protein: CATLTPGMGEQFF. In nucleotides, the CDR3 is TGTGCCACCCTTACCCCGGGGATGGGTGAGCAGTTCTTC.

The chain joins TRBV7-9 to TRBJ2-1; the match to TRBD2 covers 8 bases. From germline, CDR1 is SEHNR and CDR2 FQNEAQ (reference sequence). The CDR3 contains 11 residues. Here the CDR3 DNA reads TGTGCTCCGGGGGGGAACAATGAGCAGTTCTTC. Translation gives CAPGGNNEQFF. Full variable domain (rest looked up from reference TRBV7-9 and TRBJ2-1): DTGVSQNPRHKITKRGQNVTFRCDPISEHNRLYWYRQTLGQGPEFLTYFQNEAQLEKSRLLSDRFSAERPKGSFSTLEIQRTEQGDSAMYLCAPGGNNEQFFGPGTRLTVL.

V usage is TRBV27 and J usage is TRBJ1-1; the D is unclear. This CDR3 contains 15 residues. The V gene lost 2 bases and the J gene lost 2 bases, with 12 bases spanning the gap. Germline-derived CDR1 and CDR2 are MNHEY and SMNVEV (reference sequence). CDR3 sequence: CASSLEYRANTEAFF. In DNA, the CDR3 is TGTGCCAGCAGTTTAGAATATCGGGCCAACACTGAAGCTTTCTTT.